The 6 T cell receptor beta chains in this list originate from one sample, sequenced in a study of blood T cell repertoires in COVID-19. Data came from immunoSEQ multiplex PCR; TCRdb stores just in-frame clones and leaves some out. The sample has about 220,000 clones, 80% to 90% seen once; the top ten hold approximately 3.8%. What was sequenced was PBMCs or T cells enriched from blood (not recorded which). The receptor source for this set is a woman younger than 30 in a cohort exposed to, infected with or recovered from COVID-19 (not recorded which).

The chain has TRBV6-1 and TRBJ2-7; 11 bases fit TRBD1. Germline V gene sequence: CDR1 MNHNS, CDR2 SASEGT. J lost 3 bases, V lost 2 bases, and 3 bases had no gene match. The CDR3 has 15 amino acids. The CDR3 is CASSERGTGGYEQYF. Written as DNA, the CDR3 is TGTGCCAGCAGTGAAAGGGGGACAGGGGGCTACGAGCAGTACTTC.

The chain recombines TRBV5-5 with TRBJ1-2; 7 nucleotides agree with TRBD1. V shed 0 bases, J shed 5 bases, and the junction held 7 bases outside the gene matches. The CDR3 runs 15 residues. Germline V CDR1 and CDR2: SGHKS, YYEKEE (reference sequence). In DNA form, the CDR3 reads TGTGCCAGCAGCTTGGACAGGGGAGATCTATATGGCTACACCTTC. Its translation: CASSLDRGDLYGYTF. The variable domain in full, completed from reference TRBV5-5 and TRBJ1-2, reads DAGVTQSPTHLIKTRGQQVTLRCSPISGHKSVSWYQQVLGQGPQFIFQYYEKEERGRGNFPDRFSARQFPNYSSELNVNALLLGDSALYLCASSLDRGDLYGYTFGSGTRLTVV.

The chain employs TRBV11-3 and TRBJ1-1; D perhaps matches TRBD1 (6 bases). With 6 bases removed from V and 5 bases from J, the gap between germline ends came to 16 bases. Germline CDR1 and CDR2: SGHNT and YENEEA. CDR3 length equals 14 residues. The CDR3 DNA follows: TGTGCCAGCAGTTCTGATACAGGGTCGACTGAAGCTTTCTTT. Translated: CASSSDTGSTEAFF.

V and J are TRBV7-9 and TRBJ2-1; TRBD2 matches at 8 bases. There are 17 residues in the CDR3. In germline, CDR1 is SEHNR, CDR2 FQNEAQ (reference sequence). J lost 0 bases, V lost 5 bases, and 9 bases had no gene match. The CDR3 here is CASSHRLAGGSYNEQFF. CDR3 coding DNA: TGTGCCAGCAGCCACCGTCTGGCGGGAGGCTCCTACAATGAGCAGTTCTTC.

This chain uses TRBV7-3 with TRBJ2-2; D possibly corresponds to TRBD2 (6 bases). V shed 4 bases and J shed 9 bases, with 24 bases lying between them. Germline loops: CDR1 SGHTA, CDR2 FQGTGA. The length of the CDR3 is 17 residues. The CDR3 bases are TGTGCCAGCAGCTCTACAGCTCCCGGGACTTCCCCCCGGGAGCTGTTTTTT. It is translated as CASSSTAPGTSPRELFF.

This chain uses TRBV12-3 or TRBV12-4 with TRBJ1-2; D gene uncertain. Trimming pared 3 bases from V and 4 bases from J, leaving 9 bases between. CDR3 length: 13 residues. CDR3 sequence: CASSFRESYGYTF. The CDR3 nucleotides read TGTGCCAGCAGTTTTCGGGAATCCTATGGCTACACCTTC.